One TCR beta chain is described in this entry. The sample originates from a study of blood T cell repertoires in COVID-19. Clones were sequenced by immunoSEQ multiplex PCR, and TCRdb holds only the in-frame ones, with some missing. Of approximately 41,000 clones in the sample, approximately 86% are singletons; the top ten hold 9.6%. This CDR3 spans 17 amino acids. Germline V lookup: CDR1 SGHAT, CDR2 FQNNGV. Germline trimming cut 0 bases from V and 8 bases from J; bases unmatched to any gene: 9. Sequenced input: peripheral blood. This chain connects TRBV11-2 to TRBJ2-1, with 11 positions matching TRBD2. The clonotype was recovered from a woman aged 80 or over with active COVID-19. The DNA of the CDR3 is TGTGCCAGCAGCTTAGATCTGGTAGCGGGGGGGCAGGATGAGCAGTTCTTC. It is translated as CASSLDLVAGGQDEQFF. The whole variable domain, filled in from reference TRBV11-2 and TRBJ2-1, reads EAGVAQSPRYKIIEKRQSVAFWCNPISGHATLYWYQQILGQGPKLLIQFQNNGVVDDSQLPKDRFSAERLKGVDSTLKIQPAKLEDSAVYLCASSLDLVAGGQDEQFFGPGTRLTVL.